A selection of T cell receptor beta chains follows, all from one sample in a study of blood T cell repertoires in COVID-19. Using immunoSEQ multiplex PCR, the repertoire was profiled, and TCRdb retains in-frame clones only, with some absent. The sample consists of 200,000 or so clones, approximately 83% of them appearing once. Input material: peripheral blood. The receptors were sampled from a woman aged 25 to 45 who had recovered from COVID-19. Each CDR3 is given without its conserved first and last residue. Fields, in order: V gene, J gene, CDR3 protein.

TRBV5-1,TRBJ2-2,ASSLVSGMNTGELF
TRBV9,TRBJ1-1,ASSPDRVNTEAF
TRBV28,TRBJ1-2,ASIPGGKINYGYT
TRBV5-1,TRBJ2-2,ASSPSPDTGELF
TRBV6-5,TRBJ2-4,ASLSVVGNIQY
TRBV5-4,TRBJ2-7,ASSLGIAASYEQY
TRBV21-1,TRBJ2-3,ASSKAPTRGLGTDTQY
TRBV18,TRBJ2-3,AGGADTQY
TRBV7-9,TRBJ1-2,ASSQDSYGYT
TRBV6-5,TRBJ2-2,ASSFAGSRTGELF
TRBV5-1,TRBJ1-4,ASSLRTGDEKLF
TRBV19,TRBJ1-1,ATIDRKVVSTEAF
TRBV7-9,TRBJ1-6,ASSLNNSPLH
TRBV28,TRBJ1-5,ASSFGTGGHEPQH
TRBV19,TRBJ2-1,ATPSPAGEQF
TRBV5-1,TRBJ1-4,ASSSQGATNEKLF
TRBV27,TRBJ1-2,ASGGVWGYT
TRBV19,TRBJ1-5,ASSGRVSQPQH
TRBV6-5,TRBJ2-7,ASSRTGLPYEQY
TRBV7-3,TRBJ2-1,ASSPLAGVSYNEQF
TRBV3-1/TRBV3-2,TRBJ1-1,ASSQRGGPV
TRBV19,TRBJ2-1,ASSTTGGDNEQF
TRBV19,TRBJ1-4,ASSRGQPPDEKLF
TRBV5-4,TRBJ1-1,ASSLVQGNTEAF
TRBV30,TRBJ2-3,AWTETGDQITDTQY
TRBV15,TRBJ1-4,ATSSRGGNEKLF
TRBV13,TRBJ1-3,ARPFHTTGGSGNTIY
TRBV4-2,TRBJ2-1,ASSQAGGRAGTYNEQF
TRBV5-1,TRBJ1-1,ASSTGTANTEAF
TRBV12-3/TRBV12-4,TRBJ1-5,ASSYQESVQH
TRBV28,TRBJ2-2,ASSLAQGYTGELF
TRBV5-6,TRBJ2-5,ASSFVGGTQY
TRBV6-5,TRBJ2-2,ASSYWGPNTGELF
TRBV2,TRBJ2-7,ASTELAGEFRQY
TRBV5-1,TRBJ1-1,ASSVRSGEWFTEAF
TRBV12-3/TRBV12-4,TRBJ1-4,ASGGLLREKLF
TRBV27,TRBJ1-5,ASSRFGQGDQPQH
TRBV11-2,TRBJ2-7,ASSLGLAGYEQY
TRBV7-9,TRBJ2-2,ASRGLSGETGELF
TRBV16,TRBJ1-1,ASSPWDRGNTEAF
TRBV28,TRBJ2-7,ASSNGQVGSYEQY
TRBV6-5,TRBJ2-2,ASNGLVTGELF
TRBV12-3/TRBV12-4,TRBJ2-2,ASSLSGAGELF
TRBV28,TRBJ2-5,ASSLSPSHWETQY
TRBV7-3,TRBJ2-2,ASSLTSGSRTGELF
TRBV18,TRBJ2-1,ASSPLQGAADEQF
TRBV14,TRBJ2-3,ATCGSGTDTQY
TRBV11-2,TRBJ2-7,ASSQSLAHEQY
TRBV28,TRBJ1-1,ASSLGGQWVTEAF
TRBV7-2,TRBJ1-2,ASSLWAGGAYGYT
TRBV4-2,TRBJ1-1,ASSQDAGSFQAF
TRBV24-1,TRBJ1-1,ATSGPGGQGRAF